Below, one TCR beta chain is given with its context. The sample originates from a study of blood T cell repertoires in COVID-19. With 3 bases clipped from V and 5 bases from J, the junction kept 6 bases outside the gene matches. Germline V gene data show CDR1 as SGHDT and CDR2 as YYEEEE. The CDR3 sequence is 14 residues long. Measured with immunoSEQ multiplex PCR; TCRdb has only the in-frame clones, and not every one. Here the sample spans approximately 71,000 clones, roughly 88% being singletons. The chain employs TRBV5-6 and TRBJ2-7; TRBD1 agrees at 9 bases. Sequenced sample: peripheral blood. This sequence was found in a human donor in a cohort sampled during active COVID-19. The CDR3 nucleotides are TGTGCCAGCAGCTACGGACAGGGGAGCCACGAGCAGTACTTC. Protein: CASSYGQGSHEQYF.